These T cell receptor beta chains were read from a single sample in a study of blood T cell repertoires in COVID-19. Profiling relied on immunoSEQ multiplex PCR, and the TCRdb table lists in-frame clones only, not all of them. Altogether about 140,000 clones are present, about 75% being singletons, with the ten largest covering 2.5% to 3%. The sample taken for sequencing was PBMCs or T cells enriched from blood (not recorded which). The origin of the receptors is a woman between 45 and 60 years old who had recovered from COVID-19. CDR3s include the opening cysteine and the closing phenylalanine or tryptophan. The order of the fields is clone size, J gene, V gene, CDR3 length, D gene, CDR3 protein, CDR3 DNA. The D gene is left open where the match is weak. The size field is filled for only some rows; it gives once, few, many or a size class.

size: -; J: TRBJ2-5; V: TRBV6-5; length: 15; D: TRBD2; CDR3: CASSYSAGAQETQYF; DNA: TGTGCCAGCAGTTACTCCGCGGGAGCCCAAGAGACCCAGTACTTC
size: -; J: TRBJ2-3; V: TRBV5-1; length: 13; D: TRBD2; CDR3: CASSLAGTSGRYF; DNA: TGCGCCAGCAGCTTGGCCGGGACTAGCGGGCGGTATTTT
size: -; J: TRBJ1-2; V: TRBV19; length: 15; D: -; CDR3: CASSIEPGAGYGYTF; DNA: TGTGCCAGTAGTATAGAGCCAGGGGCAGGCTATGGCTACACCTTC
size: once; J: TRBJ2-1; V: TRBV24-1; length: 17; D: TRBD1; CDR3: CATSGAETGPSYNEQFF; DNA: TGTGCCACCAGTGGAGCCGAGACAGGGCCATCCTACAATGAGCAGTTCTTC
size: -; J: TRBJ1-3; V: TRBV7-9; length: 11; D: -; CDR3: CASSLTGTIYF; DNA: TGTGCCAGCAGCTTAACAGGCACCATATATTTT
size: -; J: TRBJ1-1; V: TRBV5-1; length: 16; D: TRBD1; CDR3: CASSFPRQGSSGVAFF; DNA: TGCGCCAGCAGCTTCCCTCGACAGGGCTCCTCGGGGGTTGCTTTCTTT
size: -; J: TRBJ1-1; V: TRBV2; length: 13; D: -; CDR3: CASSTQGTLEAFF; DNA: TGTGCCAGCAGTACTCAGGGGACACTTGAAGCTTTCTTT
size: -; J: TRBJ1-2; V: TRBV19; length: 15; D: TRBD1; CDR3: CASSIPDRVFNGYTF; DNA: TGTGCCAGTAGTATCCCCGACAGGGTCTTTAATGGCTACACCTTC
size: -; J: TRBJ2-4; V: TRBV23-1; length: 16; D: TRBD1; CDR3: CASSHRQDRGKNIQYF; DNA: TGCGCCAGCAGTCACCGCCAGGACAGGGGCAAAAACATTCAGTACTTC
size: -; J: TRBJ1-2; V: TRBV19; length: 15; D: -; CDR3: CASSTRRTEYYGYTF; DNA: TGTGCCAGTAGTACCCGACGGACAGAATACTATGGCTACACCTTC
size: -; J: TRBJ2-2; V: TRBV29-1; length: 16; D: TRBD2; CDR3: CSVGRLAGGGTGELFF; DNA: TGCAGCGTGGGACGACTAGCGGGAGGAGGCACCGGGGAGCTGTTTTTT
size: -; J: TRBJ1-1; V: TRBV10-3; length: 14; D: -; CDR3: CAISESGEGTEAFF; DNA: TGTGCCATCAGTGAGTCTGGGGAGGGCACTGAAGCTTTCTTT
size: -; J: TRBJ1-2; V: TRBV11-2; length: 13; D: -; CDR3: CASSLDRYGGYTF; DNA: TGTGCCAGCAGCTTAGATCGGTACGGGGGCTACACCTTC
size: -; J: TRBJ2-7; V: TRBV18; length: 14; D: -; CDR3: CASSPRDSSYEQYF; DNA: TGTGCCAGCTCACCACGAGACAGCTCCTACGAGCAGTACTTC
size: -; J: TRBJ2-1; V: TRBV28; length: 14; D: -; CDR3: CASSLWSVRNEQFF; DNA: TGTGCCAGCAGTTTATGGTCGGTACGCAATGAGCAGTTCTTC
size: -; J: TRBJ1-1; V: TRBV9; length: 12; D: -; CDR3: CASSVGGGEAFF; DNA: TGTGCCAGCAGCGTAGGCGGCGGTGAAGCTTTCTTT
size: -; J: TRBJ1-5; V: TRBV19; length: 15; D: TRBD1; CDR3: CASSAGTVPNQPQHF; DNA: TGTGCCAGTAGTGCCGGGACAGTCCCCAATCAGCCCCAGCATTTT
size: -; J: TRBJ1-1; V: TRBV5-1; length: 15; D: TRBD1; CDR3: CASSLAPDREYGAFF; DNA: TGCGCCAGCAGCTTGGCTCCGGACAGGGAATATGGAGCTTTCTTT
size: -; J: TRBJ2-1; V: TRBV7-2; length: 17; D: TRBD2; CDR3: CASSLVLAGGSYNEQFF; DNA: TGTGCCAGCAGCTTAGTGCTAGCGGGGGGCTCCTACAATGAGCAGTTCTTC
size: -; J: TRBJ2-3; V: TRBV5-1; length: 15; D: TRBD1; CDR3: CASSLTGGDMDTQYF; DNA: TGCGCCAGCAGCTTGACAGGGGGCGACATGGATACGCAGTATTTT
size: few; J: TRBJ2-7; V: TRBV4-1; length: 17; D: -; CDR3: CASSQAPDSRIPYEQYF; DNA: TGCGCCAGCAGCCAAGCCCCGGACAGTCGAATCCCCTACGAGCAGTACTTC
size: -; J: TRBJ2-5; V: TRBV5-6; length: 14; D: -; CDR3: CASSLDRGLETQYF; DNA: TGTGCCAGCAGCTTGGATAGGGGTTTGGAGACCCAGTACTTC